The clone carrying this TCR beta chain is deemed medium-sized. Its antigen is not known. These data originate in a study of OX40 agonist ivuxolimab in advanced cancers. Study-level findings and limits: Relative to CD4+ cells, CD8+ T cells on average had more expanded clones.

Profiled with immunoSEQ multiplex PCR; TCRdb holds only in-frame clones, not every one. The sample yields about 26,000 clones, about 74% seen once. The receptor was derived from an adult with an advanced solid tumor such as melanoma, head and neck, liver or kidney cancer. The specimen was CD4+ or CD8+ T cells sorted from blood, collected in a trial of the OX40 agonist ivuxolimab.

The CDR3 DNA reads TGTGCCAGCAGTGTGCAGGGGGCTAAAGAGACCCAGTACTTC. This translates into CASSVQGAKETQYF. The chain combines TRBV6-1 with TRBJ2-5; 8 nucleotides agree with TRBD1. There are 14 residues in the CDR3. CDR1 MNHNS and CDR2 SASEGT come from the germline V gene. Trimming cost V 4 bases and J 3 bases; bases outside gene matches: 4.